The clone carrying this TCR beta chain was recorded a few times. TCRdb reanalysed the 5' RACE reads using MiXCR and keeps one entry per CDR3 protein. The sample yields about 90,000 distinct CDR3 sequences, roughly 12% seen once. The CDR3 contains 12 residues. Germline CDR1 reads SGHAT; CDR2 reads FQNNGV. V dropped 8 bases and J dropped 12; count of bases not matched to a gene: 9. The data stem from a study of early T cells in non-severe SARS-CoV-2 infection. The source of this sequence is an adult who was a healthcare worker with PCR-confirmed SARS-CoV-2 infection or an uninfected control (not recorded which). The V gene is TRBV11-2, the J gene TRBJ2-1; 8 bases map to TRBD2. The specimen comprised whole blood, sampled at baseline. CDR3 protein: CASRKRGSWQFF. CDR3 bases: TGTGCCAGCCGTAAGCGGGGGAGTTGGCAGTTCTTC.